This T cell receptor beta chain was identified in a study of OX40 agonist ivuxolimab in advanced cancers. Study-level information: Patients in dose escalation had liver, melanoma, kidney or head and neck cancers.

The data were produced by immunoSEQ multiplex PCR, yet TCRdb's version contains in-frame clones alone and is incomplete. Of 80,000 or so clones in the sample, 90% were seen once. The source of this sequence is an adult with an advanced solid tumor such as melanoma, head and neck, liver or kidney cancer. This material consisted of CD4+ or CD8+ T cells sorted from blood, taken in a trial of the OX40 agonist ivuxolimab.

The CDR3 spells CASSPLEGAGYGYTF. DNA of the CDR3: TGTGCCAGCTCACCCCTAGAGGGGGCAGGCTATGGCTACACCTTC. The V gene is TRBV18, the J gene TRBJ1-2; 7 positions match TRBD1. Looked up from germline, CDR1 is KGHSH and CDR2 is LQKENI. J gave up 4 bases and V 3 bases, and 8 bases lay outside the gene matches. This CDR3 spans 15 amino acids.